The rows below give T cell receptor beta chains drawn from one sample of a study of beta chain features in type 1 diabetes. The protocol was immunoSEQ multiplex PCR, while the TCRdb copy is restricted to in-frame clones and leaves out a portion. This table holds over 500,000 clones, about 14% found once. The specimen sequenced was naive CD4+ T cells from blood. The origin of the receptors is a man aged 18 to 35 in good health. CDR3s include the opening cysteine and the closing phenylalanine or tryptophan. A D gene is named only where the DNA matches it firmly. Rows may omit the clone size; those that give it use once, few, many or a size class.

D gene	V gene	clone size	J gene	CDR3 protein	CDR3 DNA
NA	TRBV29-1	few	TRBJ1-2	CSVYSITNYGYTF	TGCAGCGTGTACTCAATTACCAACTATGGCTACACCTTC
NA	TRBV10-3	few	TRBJ1-2	CAISRDSGSGYTF	TGTGCCATCAGTCGGGACTCTGGGTCCGGCTACACCTTC
TRBD1	TRBV5-1	few	TRBJ2-3	CASSFGDRGTDTQYF	TGCGCCAGCAGCTTTGGAGACAGGGGAACAGATACGCAGTATTTT
NA	TRBV5-1	few	TRBJ2-7	CASTLGGRASYEQYF	TGCGCCAGCACCTTGGGGGGACGGGCCTCCTACGAGCAGTACTTC
NA	TRBV5-1	few	TRBJ2-3	CASSLGGADTQYF	TGCGCCAGCAGCTTAGGGGGAGCAGATACGCAGTATTTT
NA	TRBV11-2	NA	TRBJ2-6	CASSLPFGAGANVLTF	TGTGCCAGCAGCTTACCTTTCGGGGCTGGGGCCAACGTCCTGACTTTC
TRBD1	TRBV7-6	NA	TRBJ2-1	CASSLERTGGFNEQFF	TGTGCCAGCAGCTTAGAGCGGACAGGAGGTTTCAATGAGCAGTTCTTC
TRBD1	TRBV5-1	NA	TRBJ1-1	CASSSLGQRNTEAFF	TGCGCCAGCAGCTCCTTGGGACAGAGGAACACTGAAGCTTTCTTT
NA	TRBV28	few	TRBJ2-7	CASGFYEQYF	TGTGCCAGCGGCTTTTACGAGCAGTACTTC
TRBD1	TRBV18	few	TRBJ2-1	CASSPDRAGGEQFF	TGTGCCAGCTCACCCGACAGGGCGGGTGGTGAGCAGTTCTTC
TRBD1	TRBV11-3	NA	TRBJ1-1	CASSVTGTDTEAFF	TGTGCCAGCAGCGTGACCGGGACAGACACTGAAGCTTTCTTT
NA	TRBV5-1	NA	TRBJ1-1	CASSLDLNTEAFF	TGCGCCAGCAGCTTGGACTTGAACACTGAAGCTTTCTTT
NA	TRBV7-2	few	TRBJ2-2	CASSPDGTGELFF	TGTGCCAGCAGCCCCGACGGCACCGGGGAGCTGTTTTTT
NA	TRBV5-1	NA	TRBJ1-2	CASSFGQVGGYTF	TGCGCCAGCAGCTTCGGTCAAGTTGGAGGCTACACCTTC
NA	TRBV4-3	NA	TRBJ2-3	CASSQEGAGGTQYF	TGCGCCAGCAGCCAAGAGGGGGCCGGGGGGACGCAGTATTTT
NA	TRBV29-1	NA	TRBJ2-7	CSGGSGPGTEQYF	TGCAGCGGAGGGTCCGGGCCCGGTACCGAGCAGTACTTC
TRBD1	TRBV5-1	few	TRBJ2-7	CASSLNDRGRYEQYF	TGCGCCAGCAGCTTGAACGACAGGGGAAGGTACGAGCAGTACTTC
NA	TRBV6-5	few	TRBJ1-2	CASRGSLSTGYTF	TGTGCCAGCCGGGGTAGCCTATCGACGGGCTACACCTTC
TRBD1	TRBV9	NA	TRBJ1-1	CASSVAGQKNTEAFF	TGTGCCAGCAGCGTAGCGGGACAGAAGAACACTGAAGCTTTCTTT
NA	TRBV7-7	few	TRBJ2-3	CASSFARTDTQYF	TGTGCTAGCAGCTTCGCCAGAACAGATACGCAGTATTTT
NA	TRBV2	many	TRBJ2-3	CASILSTDTQYF	TGTGCCAGCATCTTGAGCACAGATACGCAGTATTTT
TRBD1	TRBV15	NA	TRBJ2-3	CATSRAMGQGRPDTQYF	TGTGCCACCAGCAGAGCGATGGGACAGGGGAGGCCAGATACGCAGTATTTT
NA	TRBV6-1	NA	TRBJ2-3	CASSAKGDTQYF	TGTGCCAGCAGTGCGAAGGGGGATACGCAGTATTTT
NA	TRBV19	NA	TRBJ1-2	CASSFPRGANYGYTF	TGTGCCAGTAGTTTCCCGAGGGGAGCTAACTATGGCTACACCTTC
TRBD2	TRBV9	few	TRBJ2-3	CASSPSGGSTDTQYF	TGTGCCAGCAGCCCAAGCGGGGGAAGCACAGATACGCAGTATTTT
TRBD1	TRBV5-1	few	TRBJ1-1	CASSLLGAGGSVAFF	TGCGCCAGCAGCTTGCTGGGGGCAGGGGGGAGTGTAGCTTTCTTT
TRBD1	TRBV19	few	TRBJ2-7	CASNPQPGQGAYEQYF	TGTGCCAGTAATCCGCAACCGGGACAGGGGGCCTACGAGCAGTACTTC
TRBD1	TRBV4-3	few	TRBJ2-7	CASSQGNRGRVGQYF	TGCGCCAGCAGCCAGGGAAACAGGGGGCGCGTAGGGCAGTACTTC
NA	TRBV9	NA	TRBJ1-2	CASSVGPLGGYTF	TGTGCCAGCAGCGTAGGGCCCTTGGGTGGCTACACCTTC
TRBD2	TRBV7-6	few	TRBJ2-7	CASSLAIETSGNSYEQYF	TGTGCCAGCAGCTTAGCAATAGAGACTAGCGGAAACTCCTACGAGCAGTACTTC
NA	TRBV4-1	few	TRBJ1-3	CASSQDLIASGNTIYF	TGCGCCAGCAGCCAAGATCTGATCGCCTCTGGAAACACCATATATTTT
TRBD2	TRBV7-2	few	TRBJ2-3	CASSLTSGGITDTQYF	TGTGCCAGCAGCCTGACTAGCGGGGGGATCACAGATACGCAGTATTTT
TRBD1	TRBV5-1	few	TRBJ2-2	CASSLLEGANTGELFF	TGCGCCAGCAGCTTACTCGAGGGGGCCAACACCGGGGAGCTGTTTTTT
TRBD2	TRBV7-9	few	TRBJ2-7	CASSLADSGRVRYYEQYF	TGTGCCAGCAGCTTAGCCGATAGCGGGAGGGTAAGATACTACGAGCAGTACTTC
NA	TRBV4-3	NA	TRBJ2-5	CASSLWGRQGTQYF	TGCGCCAGCAGCCTATGGGGGAGGCAAGGGACCCAGTACTTC
NA	TRBV28	few	TRBJ2-1	CASSFRQGIYNEQFF	TGTGCCAGCAGTTTTCGGCAGGGGATTTACAATGAGCAGTTCTTC
TRBD1	TRBV6-5	few	TRBJ1-1	CASSADRARGTEAFF	TGTGCCAGCAGTGCGGACAGGGCCAGGGGGACTGAAGCTTTCTTT
TRBD1	TRBV25-1	NA	TRBJ1-1	CASRDDRGVGTEAFF	TGTGCCAGCAGAGACGACAGGGGAGTTGGCACTGAAGCTTTCTTT
NA	TRBV5-1	NA	TRBJ1-3	CASSSKNTIYF	TGCGCCAGCAGCTCCAAGAACACCATATATTTT
NA	TRBV4-3	few	TRBJ1-6	CASSYQGDNSPLHF	TGCGCCAGCAGCTACCAGGGTGATAATTCACCCCTCCACTTT
TRBD1	TRBV10-3	few	TRBJ1-1	CAAYRGEGTEAFF	TGTGCCGCATACAGGGGTGAAGGTACTGAAGCTTTCTTT
TRBD2	TRBV4-3	NA	TRBJ2-2	CASSQALSGGLYTGELFF	TGCGCCAGCAGCCAAGCACTAAGCGGGGGACTTTACACCGGGGAGCTGTTTTTT